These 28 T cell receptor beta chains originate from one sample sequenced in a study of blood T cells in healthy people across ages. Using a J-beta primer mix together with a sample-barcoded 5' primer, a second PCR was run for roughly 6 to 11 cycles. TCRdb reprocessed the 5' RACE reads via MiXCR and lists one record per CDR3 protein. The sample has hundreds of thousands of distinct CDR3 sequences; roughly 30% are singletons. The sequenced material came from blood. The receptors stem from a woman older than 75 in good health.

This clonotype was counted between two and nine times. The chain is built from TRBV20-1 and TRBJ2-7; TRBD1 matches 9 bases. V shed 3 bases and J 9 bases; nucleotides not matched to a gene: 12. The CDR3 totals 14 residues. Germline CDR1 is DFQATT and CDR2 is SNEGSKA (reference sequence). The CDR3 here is CSASQGGQGIGQYF. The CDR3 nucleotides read TGCAGTGCTAGCCAGGGAGGACAGGGGATTGGGCAGTACTTC.

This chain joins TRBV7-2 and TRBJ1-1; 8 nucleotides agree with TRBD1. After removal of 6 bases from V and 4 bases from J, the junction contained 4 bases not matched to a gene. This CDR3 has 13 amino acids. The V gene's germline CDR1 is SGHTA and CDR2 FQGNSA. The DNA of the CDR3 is TGTGCCAGCAGAAGTGGACAGGGCACTGAAGCTTTCTTT. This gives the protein CASRSGQGTEAFF.

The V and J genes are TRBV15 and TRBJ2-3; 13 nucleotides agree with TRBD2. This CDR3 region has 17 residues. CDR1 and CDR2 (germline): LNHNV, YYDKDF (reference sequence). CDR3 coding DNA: TGTGTCGCCAGCAGGGGTGCGGGACTAGCGGGGACAGATACGCAGTATTTT. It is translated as CVASRGAGLAGTDTQYF.

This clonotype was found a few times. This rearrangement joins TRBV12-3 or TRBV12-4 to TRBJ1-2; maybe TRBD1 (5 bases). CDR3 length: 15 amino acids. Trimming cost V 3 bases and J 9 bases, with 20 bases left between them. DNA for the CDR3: TGTGCCAGCAGTTTTATGGGCAGGGCCGCGGGGAGCTACACCTTC. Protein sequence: CASSFMGRAAGSYTF.

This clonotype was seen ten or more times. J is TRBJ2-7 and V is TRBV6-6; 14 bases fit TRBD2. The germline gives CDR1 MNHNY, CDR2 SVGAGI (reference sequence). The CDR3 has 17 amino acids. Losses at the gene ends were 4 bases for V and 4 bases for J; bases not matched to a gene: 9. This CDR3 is CASSSPTSGGARYEQYF. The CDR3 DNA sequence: TGTGCCAGCAGTTCCCCGACTAGCGGGGGGGCCAGGTACGAGCAGTACTTC.

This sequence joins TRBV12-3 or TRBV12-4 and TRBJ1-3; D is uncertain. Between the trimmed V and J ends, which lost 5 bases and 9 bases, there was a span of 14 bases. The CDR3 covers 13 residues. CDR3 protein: CASSTGTRGTIYF. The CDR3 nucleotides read TGTGCCAGCAGTACGGGCACAAGAGGCACCATATATTTT.

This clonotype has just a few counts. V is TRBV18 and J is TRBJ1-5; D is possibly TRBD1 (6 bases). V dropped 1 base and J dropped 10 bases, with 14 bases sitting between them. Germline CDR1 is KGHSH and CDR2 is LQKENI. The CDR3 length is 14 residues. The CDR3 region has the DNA TGTGCCAGCTCACCACTTGAGGACAGTATCCCCCAGCATTTT. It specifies CASSPLEDSIPQHF.

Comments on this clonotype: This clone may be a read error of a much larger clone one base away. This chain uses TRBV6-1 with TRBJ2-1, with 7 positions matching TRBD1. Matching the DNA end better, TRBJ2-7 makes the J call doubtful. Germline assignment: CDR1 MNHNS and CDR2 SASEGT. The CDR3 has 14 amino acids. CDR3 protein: CASGRDSSYNEQYF. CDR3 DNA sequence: TGTGCCAGCGGCCGGGACAGTTCCTACAATGAGCAGTACTTC.

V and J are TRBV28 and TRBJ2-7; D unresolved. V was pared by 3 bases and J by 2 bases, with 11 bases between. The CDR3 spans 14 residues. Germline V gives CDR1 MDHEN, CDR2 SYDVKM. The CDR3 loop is CASSFSDQTYEQYF. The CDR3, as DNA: TGTGCCAGCAGTTTCAGCGACCAAACCTACGAGCAGTACTTC.

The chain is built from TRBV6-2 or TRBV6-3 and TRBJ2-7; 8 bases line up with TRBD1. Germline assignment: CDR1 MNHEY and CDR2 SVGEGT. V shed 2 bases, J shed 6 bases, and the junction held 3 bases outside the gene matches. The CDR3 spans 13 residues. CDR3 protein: CASSYARGLEQYF. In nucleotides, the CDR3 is TGTGCCAGCAGTTACGCCAGGGGGCTCGAGCAGTACTTC.

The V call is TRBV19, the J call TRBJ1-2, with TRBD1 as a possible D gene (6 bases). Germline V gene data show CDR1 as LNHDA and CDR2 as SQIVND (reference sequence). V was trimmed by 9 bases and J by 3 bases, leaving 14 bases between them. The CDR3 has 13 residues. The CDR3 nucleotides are TGTGCCAGGAGAAGACAGGAGGACTATGGCTACACCTTC. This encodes CARRRQEDYGYTF.

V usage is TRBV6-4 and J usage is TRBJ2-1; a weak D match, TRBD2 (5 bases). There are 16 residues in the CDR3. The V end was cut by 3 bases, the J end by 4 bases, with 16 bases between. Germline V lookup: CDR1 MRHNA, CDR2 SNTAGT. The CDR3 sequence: CASSEVKATKYNEQFF. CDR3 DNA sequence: TGTGCCAGCAGTGAGGTAAAAGCGACTAAGTACAATGAGCAGTTCTTC.

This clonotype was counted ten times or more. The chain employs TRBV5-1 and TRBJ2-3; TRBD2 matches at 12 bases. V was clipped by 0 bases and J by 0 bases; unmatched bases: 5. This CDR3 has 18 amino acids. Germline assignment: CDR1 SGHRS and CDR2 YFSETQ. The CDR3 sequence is CASSLGLAGALSTDTQYF. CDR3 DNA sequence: TGCGCCAGCAGCTTGGGACTAGCGGGGGCCCTGAGCACAGATACGCAGTATTTT.

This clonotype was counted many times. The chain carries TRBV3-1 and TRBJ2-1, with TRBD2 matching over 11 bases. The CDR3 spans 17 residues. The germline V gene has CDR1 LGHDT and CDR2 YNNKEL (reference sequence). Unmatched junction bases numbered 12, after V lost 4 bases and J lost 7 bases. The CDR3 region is CASSLLVLAGGRNEQFF. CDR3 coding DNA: TGTGCCAGCAGCCTCCTTGTGCTAGCGGGGGGTCGTAATGAGCAGTTCTTC.

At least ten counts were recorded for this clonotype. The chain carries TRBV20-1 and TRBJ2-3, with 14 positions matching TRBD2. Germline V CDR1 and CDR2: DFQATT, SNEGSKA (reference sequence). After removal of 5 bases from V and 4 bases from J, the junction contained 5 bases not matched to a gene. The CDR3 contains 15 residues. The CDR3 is CSAQGLAGVSDTQYF. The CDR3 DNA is TGCAGTGCTCAGGGACTAGCGGGGGTCTCAGATACGCAGTATTTT.

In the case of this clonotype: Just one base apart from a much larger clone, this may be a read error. The CDR3 DNA follows: TGCGCCAGCTTGGGGGCAGGGAACACCGGGGAGCTGTTTTTT. Translation gives CASLGAGNTGELFF. The chain carries TRBV5-1 and TRBJ2-2; maybe TRBD1 (6 bases). The germline V and J ends were trimmed by 7 bases and 1 base, with 11 bases remaining between them. This CDR3 spans 14 amino acids. CDR1 and CDR2 (germline): SGHRS, YFSETQ. The full variable domain, in which reference TRBV5-1 and TRBJ2-2 provide the parts outside the CDR3, is KAGVTQTPRYLIKTRGQQVTLSCSPISGHRSVSWYQQTPGQGLQFLFEYFSETQRNKGNFPGRFSGRQFSNSRSEMNVSTLELGDSALYLCASLGAGNTGELFFGEGSRLTVL.

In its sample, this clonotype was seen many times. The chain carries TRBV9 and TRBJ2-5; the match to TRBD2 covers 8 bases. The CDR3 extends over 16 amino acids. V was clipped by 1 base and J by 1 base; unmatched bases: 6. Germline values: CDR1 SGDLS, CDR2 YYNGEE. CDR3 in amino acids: CASSVMGSGVQETQYF. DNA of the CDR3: TGTGCCAGCAGCGTAATGGGTAGCGGGGTCCAAGAGACCCAGTACTTC.

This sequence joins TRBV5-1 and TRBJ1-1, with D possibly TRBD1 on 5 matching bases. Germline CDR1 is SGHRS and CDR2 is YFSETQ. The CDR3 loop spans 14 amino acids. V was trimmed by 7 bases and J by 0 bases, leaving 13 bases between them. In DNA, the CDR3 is TGCGCCAGCGGGATTGACAGACTGAACACTGAAGCTTTCTTT. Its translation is CASGIDRLNTEAFF.

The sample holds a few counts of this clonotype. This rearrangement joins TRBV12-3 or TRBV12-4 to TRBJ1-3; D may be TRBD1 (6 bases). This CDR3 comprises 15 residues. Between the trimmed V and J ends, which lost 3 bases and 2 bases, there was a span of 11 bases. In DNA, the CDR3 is TGTGCCAGCAGTTTCACAGGGCAAGCTGGAAACACCATATATTTT. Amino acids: CASSFTGQAGNTIYF.

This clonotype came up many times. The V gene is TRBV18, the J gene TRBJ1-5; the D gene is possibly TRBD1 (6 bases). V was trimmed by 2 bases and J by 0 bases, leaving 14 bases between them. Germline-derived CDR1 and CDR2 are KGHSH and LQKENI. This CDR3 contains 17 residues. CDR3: CASSPTGPGDSNQPQHF. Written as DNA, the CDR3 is TGTGCCAGCTCACCAACAGGGCCAGGCGATAGCAATCAGCCCCAGCATTTT.

The CDR3 DNA sequence: TGTGCCAGCAGCTCCTACCGACAGGGAAACACTGAAGCTTTCTTT. Protein product: CASSSYRQGNTEAFF. This sequence joins TRBV7-9 and TRBJ1-1, with 7 bases matching TRBD1. The CDR3 covers 15 residues. Germline CDR1 is SEHNR and CDR2 is FQNEAQ (reference sequence). The V gene end was trimmed by 4 bases and the J gene end by 2 bases; junction bases not matched to a gene: 7.

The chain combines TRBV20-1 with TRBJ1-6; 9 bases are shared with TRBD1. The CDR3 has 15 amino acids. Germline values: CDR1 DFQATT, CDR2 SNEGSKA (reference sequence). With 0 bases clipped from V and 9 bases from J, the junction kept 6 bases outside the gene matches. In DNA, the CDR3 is TGCAGTGCTAGAGATGTCGGACAGGGGAGTTCACCCCTCCACTTT. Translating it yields CSARDVGQGSSPLHF.

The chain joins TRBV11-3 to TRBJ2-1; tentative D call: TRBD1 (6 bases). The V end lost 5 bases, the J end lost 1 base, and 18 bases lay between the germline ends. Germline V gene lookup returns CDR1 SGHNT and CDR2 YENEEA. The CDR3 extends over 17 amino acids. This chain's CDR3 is CASSPSNRVTSYNEQFF. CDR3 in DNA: TGTGCCAGCAGCCCCTCGAACAGGGTCACTTCCTACAATGAGCAGTTCTTC.

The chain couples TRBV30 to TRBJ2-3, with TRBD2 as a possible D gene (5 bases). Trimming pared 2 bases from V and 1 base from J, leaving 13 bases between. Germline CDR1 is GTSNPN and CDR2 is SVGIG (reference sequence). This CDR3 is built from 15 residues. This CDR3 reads CAWSLGSLGTDTQYF. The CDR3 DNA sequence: TGTGCCTGGAGTCTGGGGAGCCTCGGCACAGATACGCAGTATTTT.

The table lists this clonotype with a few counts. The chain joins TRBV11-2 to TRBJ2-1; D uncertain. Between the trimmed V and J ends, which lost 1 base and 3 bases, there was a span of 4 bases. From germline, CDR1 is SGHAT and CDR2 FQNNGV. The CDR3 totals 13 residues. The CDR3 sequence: CASSLAIYNEQFF. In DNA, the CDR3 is TGTGCCAGCAGCTTAGCTATCTACAATGAGCAGTTCTTC.

The CDR3 region is CASSSRVSSGNTIYF. CDR3 DNA sequence: TGTGCCAGCAGCTCTAGGGTTAGCTCTGGAAACACCATATATTTT. V and J are TRBV7-2 and TRBJ1-3; no clear D gene. Germline lookup yields CDR1 SGHTA and CDR2 FQGNSA. The CDR3 is 15 residues long. The V end was cut by 4 bases, the J end by 0 bases, with 10 bases between.

The CDR3 sequence: CSAGHGGLNTEAFF. The CDR3 DNA is TGCAGCGCCGGACACGGAGGATTGAACACTGAAGCTTTCTTT. This chain joins TRBV29-1 and TRBJ1-1; tentatively, D is TRBD1 (5 bases). CDR1 is SQVTM and CDR2 is ANQGSEA in the germline V gene. This CDR3 comprises 14 residues. The V gene lost 7 bases and the J gene lost 0 bases, with 15 bases spanning the gap.

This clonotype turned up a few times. The CDR3 region has the DNA TGTGCCAGCAGTACAGGACAGGGTTTGAGAAACACCATATATTTT. It is translated as CASSTGQGLRNTIYF. V gene TRBV12-3 or TRBV12-4 combines with J gene TRBJ1-3; 8 nucleotides line up with TRBD1. V trimming: 5 bases; J trimming: 5 bases; junction bases outside the gene matches: 8. The CDR3 runs to 15 residues.